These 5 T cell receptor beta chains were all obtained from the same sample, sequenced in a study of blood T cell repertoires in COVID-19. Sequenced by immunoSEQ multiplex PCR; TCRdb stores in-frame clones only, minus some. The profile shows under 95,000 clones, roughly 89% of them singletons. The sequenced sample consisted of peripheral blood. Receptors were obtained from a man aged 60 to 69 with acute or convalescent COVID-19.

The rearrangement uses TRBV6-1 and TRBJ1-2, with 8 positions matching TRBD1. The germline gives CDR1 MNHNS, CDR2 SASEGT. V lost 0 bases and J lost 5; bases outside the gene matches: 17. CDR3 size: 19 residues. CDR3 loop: CASSEAKWVGQAADYGYTF. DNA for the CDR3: TGTGCCAGCAGTGAAGCGAAGTGGGTGGGACAGGCAGCGGATTATGGCTACACCTTC.

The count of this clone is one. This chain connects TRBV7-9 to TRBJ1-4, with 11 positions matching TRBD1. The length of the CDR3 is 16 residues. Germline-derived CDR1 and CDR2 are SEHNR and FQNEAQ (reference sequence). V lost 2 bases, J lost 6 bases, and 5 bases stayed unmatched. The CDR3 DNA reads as TGTGCCAGCAGCTTAATATTGGGACAGGGGGATGAAAAACTGTTTTTT. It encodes CASSLILGQGDEKLFF. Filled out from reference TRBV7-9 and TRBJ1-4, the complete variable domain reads DTGVSQNPRHKITKRGQNVTFRCDPISEHNRLYWYRQTLGQGPEFLTYFQNEAQLEKSRLLSDRFSAERPKGSFSTLEIQRTEQGDSAMYLCASSLILGQGDEKLFFGSGTQLSVL.

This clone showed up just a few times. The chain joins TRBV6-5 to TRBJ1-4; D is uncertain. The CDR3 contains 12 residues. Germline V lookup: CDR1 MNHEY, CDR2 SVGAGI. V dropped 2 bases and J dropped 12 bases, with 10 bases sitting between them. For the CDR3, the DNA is TGTGCCAGCAGTTACCTGGGCGGGGAACTGTTTTTT. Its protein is CASSYLGGELFF.

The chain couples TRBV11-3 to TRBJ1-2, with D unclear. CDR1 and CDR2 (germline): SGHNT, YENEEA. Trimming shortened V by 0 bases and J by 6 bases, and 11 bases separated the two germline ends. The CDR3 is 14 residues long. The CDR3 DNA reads TGTGCCAGCAGCTTAGATTTTAAACAGCATGGCTACACCTTC. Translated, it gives CASSLDFKQHGYTF.

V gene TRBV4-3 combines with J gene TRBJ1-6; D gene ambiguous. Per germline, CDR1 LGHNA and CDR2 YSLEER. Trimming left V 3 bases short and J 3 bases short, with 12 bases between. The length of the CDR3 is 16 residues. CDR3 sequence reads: CASSHAGEFYNSPLHF. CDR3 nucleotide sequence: TGCGCCAGCAGCCACGCAGGCGAATTCTATAATTCACCCCTCCACTTT.